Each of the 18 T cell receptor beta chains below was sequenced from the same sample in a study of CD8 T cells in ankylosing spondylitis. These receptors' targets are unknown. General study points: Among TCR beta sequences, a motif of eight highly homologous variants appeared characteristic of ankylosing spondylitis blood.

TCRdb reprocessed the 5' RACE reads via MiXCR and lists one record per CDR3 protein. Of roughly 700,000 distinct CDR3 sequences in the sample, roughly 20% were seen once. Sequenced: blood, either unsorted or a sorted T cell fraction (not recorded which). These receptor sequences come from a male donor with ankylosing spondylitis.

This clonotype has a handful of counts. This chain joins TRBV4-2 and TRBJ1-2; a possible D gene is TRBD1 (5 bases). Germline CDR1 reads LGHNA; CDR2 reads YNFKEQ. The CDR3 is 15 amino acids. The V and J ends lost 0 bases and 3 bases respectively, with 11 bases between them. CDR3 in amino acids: CASSQDLGLHYGYTF. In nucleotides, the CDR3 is TGTGCCAGCAGCCAAGATTTGGGGCTGCACTATGGCTACACCTTC.

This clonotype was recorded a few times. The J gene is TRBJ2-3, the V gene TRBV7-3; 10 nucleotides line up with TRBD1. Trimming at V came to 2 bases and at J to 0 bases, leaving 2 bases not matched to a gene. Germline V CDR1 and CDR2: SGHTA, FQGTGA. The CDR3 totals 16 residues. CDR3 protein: CASSLGTGDSTDTQYF. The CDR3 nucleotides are TGTGCCAGCAGCTTAGGGACAGGGGATAGCACAGATACGCAGTATTTT.

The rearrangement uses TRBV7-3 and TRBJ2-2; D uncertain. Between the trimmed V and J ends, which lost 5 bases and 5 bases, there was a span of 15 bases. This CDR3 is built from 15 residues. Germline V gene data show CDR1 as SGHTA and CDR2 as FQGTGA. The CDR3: CASSPYDSQTGELFF. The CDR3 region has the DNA TGTGCCAGCAGCCCTTACGACTCCCAAACCGGGGAGCTGTTTTTT.

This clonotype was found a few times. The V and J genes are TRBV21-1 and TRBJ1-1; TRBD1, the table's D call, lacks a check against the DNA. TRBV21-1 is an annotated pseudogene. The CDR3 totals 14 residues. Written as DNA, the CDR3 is TGTGCCAGCAGACCCCGGGACAATCGAACTGAAGCTTTCTTT. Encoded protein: CASRPRDNRTEAFF.

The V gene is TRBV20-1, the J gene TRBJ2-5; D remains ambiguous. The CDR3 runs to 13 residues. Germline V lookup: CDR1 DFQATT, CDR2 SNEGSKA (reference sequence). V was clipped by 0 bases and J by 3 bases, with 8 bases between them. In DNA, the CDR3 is TGCAGTGCTAGAGATAGAAGGGAAGAGACCCAGTACTTC. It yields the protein CSARDRREETQYF.

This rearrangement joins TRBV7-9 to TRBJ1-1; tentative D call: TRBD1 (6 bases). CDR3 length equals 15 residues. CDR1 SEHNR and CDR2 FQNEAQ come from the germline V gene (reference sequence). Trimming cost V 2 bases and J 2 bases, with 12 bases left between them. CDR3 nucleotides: TGTGCCAGCAGCTTAAATACAGGGCCTAACACTGAAGCTTTCTTT. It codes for CASSLNTGPNTEAFF.

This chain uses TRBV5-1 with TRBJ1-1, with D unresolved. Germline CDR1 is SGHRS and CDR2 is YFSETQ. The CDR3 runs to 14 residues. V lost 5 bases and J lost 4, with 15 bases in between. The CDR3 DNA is TGCGCCAGCAGTGACGTGGGTTGGAGCACTGAAGCTTTCTTT. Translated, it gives CASSDVGWSTEAFF.

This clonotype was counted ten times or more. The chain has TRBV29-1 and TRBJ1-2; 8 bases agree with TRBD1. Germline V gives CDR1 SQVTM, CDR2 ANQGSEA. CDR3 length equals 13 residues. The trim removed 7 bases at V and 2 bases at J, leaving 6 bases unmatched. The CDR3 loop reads CSGRQGPNYGYTF. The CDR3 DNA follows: TGCAGCGGGAGACAGGGGCCCAACTATGGCTACACCTTC.

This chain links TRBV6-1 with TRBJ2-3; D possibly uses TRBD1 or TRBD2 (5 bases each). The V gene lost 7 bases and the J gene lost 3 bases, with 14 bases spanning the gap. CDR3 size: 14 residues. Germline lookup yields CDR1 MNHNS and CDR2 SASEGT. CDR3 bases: TGTGCCAGCAAGGGTCTGGGGGAGACAGATACGCAGTATTTT. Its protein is CASKGLGETDTQYF.

CDR3 DNA sequence: TGTGCCAGCAGTGTTACTGGGACAACCGGGGAGCTGTTTTTT. It yields the protein CASSVTGTTGELFF. This chain connects TRBV12-3 or TRBV12-4 to TRBJ2-2; possibly TRBD1 for D (6 bases). The CDR3 extends over 14 amino acids. Trimming took 5 bases from V and 5 from J, leaving 12 bases between them.

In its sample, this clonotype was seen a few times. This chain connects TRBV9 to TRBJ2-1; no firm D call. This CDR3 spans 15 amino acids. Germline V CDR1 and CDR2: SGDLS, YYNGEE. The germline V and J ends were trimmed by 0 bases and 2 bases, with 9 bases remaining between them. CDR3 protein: CASSVGRPPYNEQFF. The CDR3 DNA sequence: TGTGCCAGCAGCGTAGGCAGGCCCCCCTACAATGAGCAGTTCTTC.

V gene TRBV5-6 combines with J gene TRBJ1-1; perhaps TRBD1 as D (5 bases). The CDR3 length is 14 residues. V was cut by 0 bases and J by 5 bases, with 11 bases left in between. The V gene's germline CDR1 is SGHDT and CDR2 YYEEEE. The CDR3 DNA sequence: TGTGCCAGCAGCTTGGTGGCAGGGCGGACTGAAGCTTTCTTT. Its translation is CASSLVAGRTEAFF.

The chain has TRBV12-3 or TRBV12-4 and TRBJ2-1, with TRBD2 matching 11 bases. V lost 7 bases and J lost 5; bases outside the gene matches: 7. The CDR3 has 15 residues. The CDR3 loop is CASTSTSGTNNEQFF. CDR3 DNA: TGTGCCAGCACCTCGACTAGCGGGACCAACAATGAGCAGTTCTTC.

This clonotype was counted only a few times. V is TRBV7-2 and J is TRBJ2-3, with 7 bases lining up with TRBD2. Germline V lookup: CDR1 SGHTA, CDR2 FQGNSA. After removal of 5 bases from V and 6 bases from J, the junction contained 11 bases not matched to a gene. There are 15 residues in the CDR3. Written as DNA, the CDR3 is TGTGCCAGCAGCCCCACTCCAGCGGGGACCGATACGCAGTATTTT. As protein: CASSPTPAGTDTQYF.

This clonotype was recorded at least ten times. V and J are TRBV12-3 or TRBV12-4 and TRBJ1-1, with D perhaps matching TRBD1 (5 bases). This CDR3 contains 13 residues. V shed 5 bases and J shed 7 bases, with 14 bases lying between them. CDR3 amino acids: CASSNGAASEAFF. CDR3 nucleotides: TGTGCCAGCAGTAATGGGGCCGCCAGTGAAGCTTTCTTT.

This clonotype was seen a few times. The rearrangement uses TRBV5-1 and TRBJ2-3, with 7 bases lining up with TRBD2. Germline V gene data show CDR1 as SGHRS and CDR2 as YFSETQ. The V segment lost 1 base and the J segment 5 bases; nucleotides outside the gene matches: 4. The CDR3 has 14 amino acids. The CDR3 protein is CASSLRLAEDTQYF. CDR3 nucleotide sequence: TGCGCCAGCAGCTTGCGCCTAGCGGAAGATACGCAGTATTTT.

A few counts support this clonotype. In DNA form, the CDR3 reads TGTGCCAGCAGAGACCGGGACCACGCGAACACCGGGGAGCTGTTTTTT. This encodes CASRDRDHANTGELFF. The V and J genes are TRBV12-3 or TRBV12-4 and TRBJ2-2; D may match TRBD1 or TRBD2 (5 bases each). Trimming stripped 6 bases from V and 0 bases from J, with 14 bases between. The CDR3 is made up of 16 amino acids.

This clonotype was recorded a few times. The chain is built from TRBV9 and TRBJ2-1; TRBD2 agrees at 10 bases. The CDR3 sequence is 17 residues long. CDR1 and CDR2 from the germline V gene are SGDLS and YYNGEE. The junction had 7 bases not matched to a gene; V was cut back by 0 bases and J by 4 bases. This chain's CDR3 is CASSVASGRARYNEQFF. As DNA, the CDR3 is TGTGCCAGCAGCGTAGCAAGCGGGAGGGCCAGGTACAATGAGCAGTTCTTC.